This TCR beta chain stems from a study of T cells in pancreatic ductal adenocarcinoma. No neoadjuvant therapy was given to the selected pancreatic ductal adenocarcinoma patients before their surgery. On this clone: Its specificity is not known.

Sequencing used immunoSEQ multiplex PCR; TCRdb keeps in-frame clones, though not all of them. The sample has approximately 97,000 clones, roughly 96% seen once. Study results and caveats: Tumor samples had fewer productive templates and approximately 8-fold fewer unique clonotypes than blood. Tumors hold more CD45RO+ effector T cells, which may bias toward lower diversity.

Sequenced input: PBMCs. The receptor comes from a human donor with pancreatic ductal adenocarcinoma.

The CDR3 reads CASSLGHRSGQPQHF. CDR3 in DNA: TGTGCCAGCAGCCTGGGACACCGGTCGGGTCAGCCCCAGCATTTT. The V gene is TRBV7-2, the J gene TRBJ1-5; D is perhaps TRBD1 (6 bases). Trimming took 5 bases from V and 6 from J, leaving 17 bases between them. The CDR3 sequence is 15 residues long. CDR1 SGHTA and CDR2 FQGNSA come from the germline V gene.